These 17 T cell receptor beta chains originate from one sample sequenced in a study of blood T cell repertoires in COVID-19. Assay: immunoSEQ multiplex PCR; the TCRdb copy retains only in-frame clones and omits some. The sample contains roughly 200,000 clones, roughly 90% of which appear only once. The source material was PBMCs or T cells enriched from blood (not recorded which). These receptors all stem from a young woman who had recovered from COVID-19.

Here the CDR3 DNA reads TGTGCCAGCAGCTTGTTTGGGACTAGCGGGAGGGCGGGCACAGATACGCAGTATTTT. This gives the protein CASSLFGTSGRAGTDTQYF. V usage is TRBV5-4 and J usage is TRBJ2-3; 16 positions match TRBD2. The CDR3 has 19 residues. From germline, CDR1 is SGHNT and CDR2 YYREEE (reference sequence). With 1 base clipped from V and 1 base from J, the junction kept 6 bases outside the gene matches.

The CDR3 DNA reads TGTGCCAGCGTGACTAGCGGGGGAGCGAACACCGGGGAGCTGTTTTTT. Protein: CASVTSGGANTGELFF. The rearrangement uses TRBV16 and TRBJ2-2; 12 nucleotides align to TRBD2. The trim removed 8 bases at V and 0 bases at J, leaving 4 bases unmatched. Germline V gives CDR1 KGHSY, CDR2 FQNENV. The CDR3 runs 16 residues.

CDR3 protein: CASSLDRVAYGYTF. CDR3 nucleotide sequence: TGTGCCAGCAGTTTGGACAGGGTGGCCTATGGCTACACCTTC. The V call is TRBV28, the J call TRBJ1-2; 8 nucleotides align to TRBD1. CDR1 and CDR2 from the germline V gene are MDHEN and SYDVKM. CDR3 size: 14 residues. V shed 3 bases and J 4 bases; nucleotides not matched to a gene: 4.

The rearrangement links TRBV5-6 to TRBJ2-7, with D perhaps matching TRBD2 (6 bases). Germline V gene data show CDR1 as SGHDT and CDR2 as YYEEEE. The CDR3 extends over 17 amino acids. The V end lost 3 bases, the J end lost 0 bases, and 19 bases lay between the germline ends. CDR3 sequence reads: CASSWGETSLSSYEQYF. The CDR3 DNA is TGTGCCAGCAGCTGGGGGGAAACTAGCTTGAGCTCCTACGAGCAGTACTTC.

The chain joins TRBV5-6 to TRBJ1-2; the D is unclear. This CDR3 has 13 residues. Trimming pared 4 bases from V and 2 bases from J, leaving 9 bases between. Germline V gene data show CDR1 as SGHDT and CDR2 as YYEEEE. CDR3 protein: CASSLGENYGYTF. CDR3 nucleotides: TGTGCCAGCAGCCTCGGAGAGAACTATGGCTACACCTTC.

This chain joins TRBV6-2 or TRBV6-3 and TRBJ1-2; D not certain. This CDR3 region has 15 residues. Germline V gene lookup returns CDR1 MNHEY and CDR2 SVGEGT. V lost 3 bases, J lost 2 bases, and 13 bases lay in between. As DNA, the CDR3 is TGTGCCAGCAGTTATGAGGTCACCCCCAACTATGGCTACACCTTC. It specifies CASSYEVTPNYGYTF.

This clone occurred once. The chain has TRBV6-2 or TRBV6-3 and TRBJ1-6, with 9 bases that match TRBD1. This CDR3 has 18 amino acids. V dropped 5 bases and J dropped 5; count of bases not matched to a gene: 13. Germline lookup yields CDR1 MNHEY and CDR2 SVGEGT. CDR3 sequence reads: CASSKQGASTSDNSPLHF. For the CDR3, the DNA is TGTGCCAGCAGTAAACAGGGGGCGAGCACATCCGATAATTCACCCCTCCACTTT.

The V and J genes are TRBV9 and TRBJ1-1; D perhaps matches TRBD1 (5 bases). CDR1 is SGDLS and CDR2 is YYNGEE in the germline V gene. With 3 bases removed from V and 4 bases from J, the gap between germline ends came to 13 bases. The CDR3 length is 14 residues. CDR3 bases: TGTGCCAGCAGCGAGTTTTTGGGGGGCACTGAAGCTTTCTTT. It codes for CASSEFLGGTEAFF.

The CDR3 sequence is CAWSPPGLESSYEQYF. Written as DNA, the CDR3 is TGTGCCTGGAGTCCGCCGGGACTAGAGTCCTCCTACGAGCAGTACTTC. V gene TRBV30 combines with J gene TRBJ2-7, with TRBD2 matching 8 bases. This CDR3 region has 16 residues. The V gene's germline CDR1 is GTSNPN and CDR2 SVGIG (reference sequence). Trimming took 2 bases from V and 0 from J; bases not matched to a gene: 9.

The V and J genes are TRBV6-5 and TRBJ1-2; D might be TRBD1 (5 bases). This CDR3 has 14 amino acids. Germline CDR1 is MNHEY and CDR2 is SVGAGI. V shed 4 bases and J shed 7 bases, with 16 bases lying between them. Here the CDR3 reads CASSLQARRSGYTF. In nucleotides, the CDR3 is TGTGCCAGCAGTTTACAGGCCCGGAGATCTGGCTACACCTTC.

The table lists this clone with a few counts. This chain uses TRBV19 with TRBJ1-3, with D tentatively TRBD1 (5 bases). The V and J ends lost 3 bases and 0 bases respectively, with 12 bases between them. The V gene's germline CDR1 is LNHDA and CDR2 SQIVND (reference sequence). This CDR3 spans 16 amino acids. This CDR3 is CASSISRTPSGNTIYF. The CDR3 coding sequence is TGTGCCAGTAGTATTAGTAGGACACCCTCTGGAAACACCATATATTTT.

CDR3 protein: CAWSVRGGSLLGGAFF. In DNA form, the CDR3 reads TGTGCCTGGAGTGTACGTGGTGGCAGTCTGCTAGGGGGGGCGTTCTTC. The chain uses TRBV30 and TRBJ2-1, with D maybe TRBD2 (7 bases). V lost 0 bases and J 15 bases, leaving 27 bases between the germline ends. Looked up from germline, CDR1 is GTSNPN and CDR2 is SVGIG (reference sequence). This CDR3 has 16 residues.

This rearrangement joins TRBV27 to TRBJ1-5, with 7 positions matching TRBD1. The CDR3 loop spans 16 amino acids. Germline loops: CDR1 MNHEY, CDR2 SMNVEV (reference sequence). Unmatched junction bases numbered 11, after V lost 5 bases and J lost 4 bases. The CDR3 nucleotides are TGTGCCAGCAGTCCGTCCTATTCGACAGGGAATCAGCCCCAGCATTTT. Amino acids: CASSPSYSTGNQPQHF.

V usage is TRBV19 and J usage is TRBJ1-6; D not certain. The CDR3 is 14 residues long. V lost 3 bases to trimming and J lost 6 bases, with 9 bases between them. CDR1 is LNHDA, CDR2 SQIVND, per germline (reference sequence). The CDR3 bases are TGTGCCAGTAGTATTGCCAGGCTTAATTCACCCCTCCACTTT. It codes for CASSIARLNSPLHF.

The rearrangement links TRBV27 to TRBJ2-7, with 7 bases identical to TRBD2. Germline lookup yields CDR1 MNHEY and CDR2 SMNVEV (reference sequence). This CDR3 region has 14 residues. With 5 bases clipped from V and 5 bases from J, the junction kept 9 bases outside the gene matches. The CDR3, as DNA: TGTGCCAGCAGTATAAGCGGGGCGGGGCACGAGCAGTACTTC. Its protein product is CASSISGAGHEQYF.

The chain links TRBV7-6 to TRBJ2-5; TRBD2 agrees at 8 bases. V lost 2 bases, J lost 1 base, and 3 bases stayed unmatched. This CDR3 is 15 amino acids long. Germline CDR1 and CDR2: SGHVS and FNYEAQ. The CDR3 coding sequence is TGTGCCAGCAGCTTACCACGGGGGGGCCAAGAGACCCAGTACTTC. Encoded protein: CASSLPRGGQETQYF.

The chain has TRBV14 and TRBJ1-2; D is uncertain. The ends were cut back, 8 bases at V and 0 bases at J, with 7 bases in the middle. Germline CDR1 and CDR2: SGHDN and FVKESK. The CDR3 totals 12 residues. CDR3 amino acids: CASGPANYGYTF. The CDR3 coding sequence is TGTGCCAGCGGTCCAGCTAACTATGGCTACACCTTC.